Listed here are 9 T cell receptor beta chains from one sample, sequenced in a study of blood T cell repertoires in COVID-19. Measured with immunoSEQ multiplex PCR; TCRdb has only the in-frame clones, and not every one. The sample contains more than 250,000 clones, around nine tenths of which appear only once. Sequences were obtained from peripheral blood. The receptors shown here come from a middle-aged man with active or convalescent COVID-19.

This clone occurred once. This chain joins TRBV28 and TRBJ2-1; TRBD1 matches at 10 bases. Germline CDR1 reads MDHEN; CDR2 reads SYDVKM. This CDR3 contains 15 residues. V was clipped by 4 bases and J by 8 bases; unmatched bases: 8. CDR3 sequence reads: CASSSSGTGDHEQFF. The DNA of the CDR3 is TGTGCCAGCAGTTCCTCCGGGACAGGGGACCATGAGCAGTTCTTC.

The genes are TRBV11-2 and TRBJ2-1; 7 bases fit TRBD2. CDR3 length: 14 amino acids. Germline CDR1 reads SGHAT; CDR2 reads FQNNGV. The V and J ends lost 4 bases and 2 bases, in that order; junction bases with no gene match: 2. The CDR3 sequence is CASSSLAAYNEQFF. In nucleotides, the CDR3 is TGTGCCAGCAGCTCGCTAGCGGCCTACAATGAGCAGTTCTTC.

The chain uses TRBV28 and TRBJ1-4; 7 nucleotides agree with TRBD1. CDR1 and CDR2 from the germline V gene are MDHEN and SYDVKM. V lost 9 bases, J lost 6 bases, and 7 bases stayed unmatched. CDR3 length equals 13 residues. DNA for the CDR3: TGTGCCAGTCGTACGGGACAGTATGAAAAACTGTTTTTT. It is translated as CASRTGQYEKLFF.

The chain links TRBV7-9 to TRBJ1-6; TRBD1 is a possible D gene (5 bases). Trimming took 5 bases from V and 9 from J, leaving 11 bases between them. CDR1 SEHNR and CDR2 FQNEAQ come from the germline V gene (reference sequence). The CDR3 extends over 13 amino acids. The CDR3 is CASSRMDTSPLHF. For the CDR3, the DNA is TGTGCCAGCAGCCGGATGGACACTTCACCCCTCCACTTT.

About this clone: The same CDR3 arises from other DNA sequences in this sample as well. The chain has TRBV5-1 and TRBJ2-1, with TRBD2 matching over 7 bases. Germline trimming cut 0 bases from V and 0 bases from J; bases unmatched to any gene: 3. Germline CDR1 reads SGHRS; CDR2 reads YFSETQ. The CDR3 length is 16 residues. The DNA for the CDR3 is TGCGCCAGCAGCTTGGCCGGGGGGAGCTCCTACAATGAGCAGTTCTTC. Translation: CASSLAGGSSYNEQFF.

The chain recombines TRBV28 with TRBJ2-7; 11 bases agree with TRBD2. The CDR3 length is 16 residues. Looked up from germline, CDR1 is MDHEN and CDR2 is SYDVKM. V shed 6 bases, J shed 6 bases, and the junction held 13 bases outside the gene matches. Here the CDR3 DNA reads TGTGCCAGCAGCCCCAGTGGTAGCGGGAGGGCTGGCGAGCAGTACTTC. Amino acids: CASSPSGSGRAGEQYF.

The rearrangement joins TRBV6-5 to TRBJ2-7, with 7 positions matching TRBD1. CDR3 length: 12 amino acids. The V and J ends lost 6 bases and 3 bases, in that order; junction bases with no gene match: 2. The V gene's germline CDR1 is MNHEY and CDR2 SVGAGI. The CDR3 DNA reads as TGTGCCAGCAGATACAGGGGCTACGAGCAGTACTTC. This translates into CASRYRGYEQYF.

This clone appeared a single time. This chain connects TRBV24-1 to TRBJ1-5; weak D call: TRBD1 (6 bases). Trimming took 9 bases from V and 3 from J, leaving 17 bases between them. CDR3 length: 15 amino acids. Per germline, CDR1 KGHDR and CDR2 SFDVKD. The CDR3 loop reads CATGLGQTYNQPQHF. CDR3 nucleotide sequence: TGTGCCACCGGGCTCGGACAGACTTACAATCAGCCCCAGCATTTT.

The rearrangement uses TRBV7-2 and TRBJ1-5; 11 nucleotides agree with TRBD1. CDR1 and CDR2 (germline): SGHTA, FQGNSA. J gave up 5 bases and V 3 bases, and 6 bases lay outside the gene matches. The length of the CDR3 is 16 residues. The DNA for the CDR3 is TGTGCCAGCAGCTTTGAGGACAGGGGGCCCTATCAGCCCCAGCATTTT. This sequence encodes CASSFEDRGPYQPQHF.